The TCR beta chain described here comes from a study of human T cells and chemical hapten exposure (dated by TCRdb to the early 2020s). Context from the whole study: For sensitization, 2% DPC in acetone was applied to a 2 cm by 2 cm area of upper inner arm skin. Patch testing was performed on the upper back with Finn chambers containing 0.01% DPC, and the patch tests were scored after 6 days according to International Contact Dermatitis Research Group standards. The mostly female patient cohort included alopecia areata with under or over 50% scalp involvement, alopecia totalis and alopecia universalis. Libraries were pooled for sequencing, and variation in per-sample TCR yields was attributed mainly to small differences in library volumes within the pool. Peripheral blood TCR repertoire changes were tracked in vivo in alopecia patients during primary and secondary sensitization to the hapten diphenylcyclopropenone (DPC). Throughout the roughly 26-week study period, patients were also given weekly therapeutic DPC doses on the scalp. Blood was sampled from patients pre-sensitization (week 0) and at 2, 6 and about 24 weeks after DPC sensitization. Blood for TCR sequencing was provided by twenty-nine alopecia patients at one to four time points (pre-sensitization, 2, 6 and 24 weeks).

Library preparation employed RACE. The instrument given in TCRdb is NextSeq 500. During library preparation, unique molecular identifiers were attached to individual cDNA molecules so that TCRs could be counted quantitatively and reproducibly. Each blood RNA sample was used to sequence both TCR alpha and TCR beta chains. From the authors' description of their analysis: The median number of TCRs per sample was approximately 98,000, ranging from roughly 20,000 to 700,000. V, J and CDR3 annotation of the TCR reads was performed with the Decombinator software suite. For the PS versus PT1 abundance plots, all samples were subsampled to the same number of TCRs (28,000). Expanded TCRs were defined as absent before sensitization and observed at least eight times at the 2-week time point. In TCRdb, the public reads were trimmed at Q25 with fastp and aligned with MiXCR, with productive beta chains retained. Rows with a matching CDR3 protein are joined into one entry that keeps the most common DNA and genes. The V and J calls and clone size come from TCRdb's table, not from the authors' own analysis. This sample is represented by 140,000 or so distinct CDR3 sequences; approximately 12% of them were singletons. About 1.3% of the sample rests with the top ten.

CDR1 and CDR2, per the germline V gene, are MNHEY and SVGEGT. V lost 4 bases and J lost 0 bases, and the count of bases not matched to a germline gene is 16. The CDR3 measures 20 amino acids from cysteine to phenylalanine. The kept DNA is CDR3 alone, 60 bases in frame from the first base. Overall study outcomes, separate from this receptor: The number of TCRs above 1 in 1000 frequency did not change with DPC sensitization; there was no evidence of global repertoire structure alterations. Expanded TCRs formed significantly more large CDR3 similarity clusters than pre-sensitization or healthy control sets, consistent with antigen-driven responses. After repeated subsampling, changes were observed in the strength of the expansion versus patch-test correlation and in the threshold at which the correlation became significant. The number of PT1 expanded TCRs positively correlated with patch test score, significant at thresholds 8, 16 and 32 but not 4. Because all patients had alopecia, a presumed autoimmune disease, the immune response of the patients might differ from that of healthy individuals.

The sample's time point label, in plain terms: patch test 2, 6 weeks after DPC sensitization. The intended sense of this specimen's treatment or condition label: therapeutic diphenylcyclopropenone sensitization with weekly scalp DPC. Blood at each patch-test visit was drawn before the patch test was applied. Patients were considered eligible if aged 18 to 70, diagnosed with alopecia and deemed suitable for DPC therapy, and patients were excluded if pregnant. Total RNA was extracted from unfractionated whole blood that had been collected in Tempus Blood RNA tubes. This clonotype was observed a handful of times. The antigen it recognizes is unknown. The record has no base qualities; no much larger clone is one base away.

The receptor was derived from a woman aged 50 to 60 with alopecia areata. Some clones in this sample may be carry-over from other donors' samples. Sequences were derived from whole blood, sampled in connection with sensitization to the hapten diphenylcyclopropenone (DPC). Recombination linked TRBV6-2 or TRBV6-3 to TRBJ2-3; 10 bases in the middle match TRBD2. At the DNA level, the sequence is TGTGCCAGCAGTTGGCCCTTGGGAATAGCGGGAGGCCTTAGCACAGATACGCAGTATTTT. This codes for CASSWPLGIAGGLSTDTQYF.